These 2 T cell receptor beta chains were sequenced from one sample in a study of blood T cell repertoires in COVID-19. Libraries were prepared by immunoSEQ multiplex PCR; TCRdb keeps only in-frame clonotypes and omits some of them. The repertoire holds some 62,000 clones, with roughly 76% as singletons. Sequences were obtained from peripheral blood. Receptors were obtained from a human donor in a cohort sampled during active COVID-19.

This chain uses TRBV4-3 with TRBJ1-1, with D unresolved. CDR3 length: 12 amino acids. V lost 4 bases and J lost 7, with 10 bases in between. Germline V lookup: CDR1 LGHNA, CDR2 YSLEER. The chain's CDR3 is CASSRRTDEAFF. DNA of the CDR3: TGCGCCAGCAGCCGACGCACAGATGAAGCTTTCTTT.

V and J are TRBV15 and TRBJ2-1; 14 bases agree with TRBD2. The trim removed 9 bases at V and 5 bases at J, leaving 12 bases unmatched. Germline CDR1 and CDR2: LNHNV and YYDKDF (reference sequence). The CDR3 contains 17 residues. CDR3 nucleotides: TGTGCCACTCAGACTAGCGGGGGGGCCGTCCCAAACAATGAGCAGTTCTTC. Encoded protein: CATQTSGGAVPNNEQFF.